The present T cell receptor (beta chain) was sequenced within a study of shared clonotypes between healthy human individuals. Regarding the study as a whole: Clonotype sharing among donors, it was expected, would be affected by sequencing depth. What rarefaction showed was incomplete sorted-subset sequencing despite large depth.

The protocol was immunoSEQ multiplex PCR, while the TCRdb copy is restricted to in-frame clones and leaves out a portion. Here the sample spans millions of clones, around nine tenths being singletons. CDR3 length: 15 residues. Germline V gives CDR1 LNHDA, CDR2 SQIVND (reference sequence). J gave up 4 bases and V 5 bases, and 8 bases lay outside the gene matches. A remark on this clone: The antigen remains undetermined.

The TCR comes from a man younger than 35 in good health. The material sequenced was naive CD4+ T cells sorted from blood. The subset was: CD45RA+ positively selected. The chain uses TRBV19 and TRBJ1-5, with 7 bases aligning to TRBD1. The CDR3 region is CASSRGQVGNQPQHF. The CDR3 DNA is TGTGCCAGTAGTCGAGGACAGGTTGGAAATCAGCCCCAGCATTTT.